This T cell receptor beta chain is from a study of blood T cell repertoires in COVID-19. In the study overall: Samples taken during acute and convalescent COVID-19 were collected in the United States, Italy and Spain. Sources were T cells, B-cell-depleted T cells, or PBMCs; the material itself was cDNA or gDNA.

Between the trimmed V and J ends, which lost 2 bases and 5 bases, there was a span of 7 bases. Per the germline V gene, CDR1 is SGHDT and CDR2 is YYEEEE. The CDR3 runs to 13 residues. Authors' methods: Amplification with reference gene primers provided the estimates of nucleated cell counts. Some clones are missing from TCRdb's copy, which holds only in-frame ones; the method was immunoSEQ multiplex PCR. V and J calls and clone size come straight from that table; D and trimming were deduced from the DNA. The sample has 140,000 to 150,000 clones; 80% are singletons. Sample: peripheral blood. This TCR was sampled from an older man who had recovered from COVID-19. J is TRBJ1-4 and V is TRBV5-6; D gene unclear. The CDR3 region is CASSFPGNEKLFF. CDR3 nucleotides: TGTGCCAGCAGCTTCCCGGGGAATGAAAAACTGTTTTTT.